The 5 T cell receptor beta chains given below trace back to one sample, sequenced in a study of response to subunit inactivated influenza vaccine. TCRdb re-called the RT-PCR reads through MiXCR, storing one row per CDR3 protein. The sample yields roughly 760,000 distinct CDR3 sequences, around 20% seen once. The specimen was PBMCs from blood, collected 5 days after vaccination. All receptors come from a man aged 45 to 65 who received an inactivated influenza vaccine.

This clonotype was seen only a few times. The chain carries TRBV29-1 and TRBJ1-6; D might be TRBD1 (6 bases). V dropped 7 bases and J dropped 10 bases, with 17 bases sitting between them. CDR1 is SQVTM, CDR2 ANQGSEA, per germline. This CDR3 contains 13 residues. This CDR3 is CSAQEGVGSPLHF. The CDR3 region has the DNA TGCAGCGCTCAGGAGGGGGTAGGGTCACCCCTCCACTTT.

This clonotype showed up just a few times. V usage is TRBV5-4 and J usage is TRBJ1-3, with unresolved D. The CDR3 has 15 residues. V lost 4 bases, J lost 4 bases, and 15 bases lay in between. The germline V gene encodes CDR1 SGHNT and CDR2 YYREEE (reference sequence). The CDR3 region is CASSLDPTRGNTIYF. For the CDR3, the DNA is TGTGCCAGCAGCCTCGACCCTACCAGGGGAAACACCATATATTTT.

The chain joins TRBV7-9 to TRBJ2-5; D is possibly TRBD2 (7 bases). Trimming left V 0 bases short and J 3 bases short, with 11 bases between. The CDR3 covers 15 residues. The V gene's germline CDR1 is SEHNR and CDR2 FQNEAQ (reference sequence). CDR3 nucleotides: TGTGCCAGCAGCTTAGCCCGGGGGGCAAAAGAGACCCAGTACTTC. Amino acid sequence: CASSLARGAKETQYF.

This clonotype was counted a few times. The J gene is TRBJ1-2, the V gene TRBV6-1, with D unclear. V was trimmed by 6 bases and J by 4 bases, leaving 15 bases between them. The CDR3 length is 14 residues. Germline V CDR1 and CDR2: MNHNS, SASEGT. The DNA of the CDR3 is TGTGCCAGCAGGGCTAATGGTTTGAGCTATGGCTACACCTTC. Protein: CASRANGLSYGYTF.

This clonotype was seen only a few times. This rearrangement joins TRBV30 to TRBJ1-6, with 7 bases aligning to TRBD1. With 1 base clipped from V and 9 bases from J, the junction kept 0 bases outside the gene matches. CDR3 size: 12 residues. Germline V gives CDR1 GTSNPN, CDR2 SVGIG (reference sequence). DNA of the CDR3: TGTGCCTGGAGTGACAGGGGTTCACCCCTCCACTTT. Translation gives CAWSDRGSPLHF.